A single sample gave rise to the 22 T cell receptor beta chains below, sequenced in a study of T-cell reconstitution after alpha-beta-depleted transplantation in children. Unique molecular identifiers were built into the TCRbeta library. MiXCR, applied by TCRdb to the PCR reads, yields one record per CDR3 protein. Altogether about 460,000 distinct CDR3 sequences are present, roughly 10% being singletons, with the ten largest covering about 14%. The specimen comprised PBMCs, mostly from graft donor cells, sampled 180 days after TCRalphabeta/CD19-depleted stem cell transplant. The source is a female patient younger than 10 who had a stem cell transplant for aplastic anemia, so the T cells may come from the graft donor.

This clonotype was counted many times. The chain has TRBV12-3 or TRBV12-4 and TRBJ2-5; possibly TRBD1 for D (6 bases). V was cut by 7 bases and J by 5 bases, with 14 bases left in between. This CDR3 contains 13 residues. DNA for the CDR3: TGTGCCAGCACCCAAACAGGGTACGAGACCCAGTACTTC. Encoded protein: CASTQTGYETQYF.

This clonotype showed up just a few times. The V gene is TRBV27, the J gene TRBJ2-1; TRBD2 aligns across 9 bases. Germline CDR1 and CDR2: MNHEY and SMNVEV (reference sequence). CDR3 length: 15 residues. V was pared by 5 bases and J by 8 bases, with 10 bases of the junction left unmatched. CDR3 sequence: CASSISGREAHEQFF. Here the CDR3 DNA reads TGTGCCAGCAGTATTAGCGGGAGAGAGGCACATGAGCAGTTCTTC.

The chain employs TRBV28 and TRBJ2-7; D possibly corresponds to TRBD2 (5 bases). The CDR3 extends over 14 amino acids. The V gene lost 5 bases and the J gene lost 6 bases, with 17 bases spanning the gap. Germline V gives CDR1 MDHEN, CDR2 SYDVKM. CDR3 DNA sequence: TGTGCCAGCAGTCTTACCCGGGAAACGGGCGAGCAGTACGTC. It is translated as CASSLTRETGEQYV.

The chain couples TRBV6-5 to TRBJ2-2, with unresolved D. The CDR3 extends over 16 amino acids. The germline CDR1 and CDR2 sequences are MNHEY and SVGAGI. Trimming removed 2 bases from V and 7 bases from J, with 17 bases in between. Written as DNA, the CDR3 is TGTGCCAGCAGTTACCTCTTTTCAGGCGTGAACGGGGAGCTGTTTTTT. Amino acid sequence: CASSYLFSGVNGELFF.

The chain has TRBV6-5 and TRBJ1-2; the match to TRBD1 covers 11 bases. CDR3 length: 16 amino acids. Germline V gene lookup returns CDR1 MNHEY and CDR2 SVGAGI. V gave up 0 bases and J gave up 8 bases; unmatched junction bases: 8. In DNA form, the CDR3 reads TGTGCCAGCAGTTACTCTTTTTACGGGACAGGGGGAGGCTACACCTTC. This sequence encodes CASSYSFYGTGGGYTF.

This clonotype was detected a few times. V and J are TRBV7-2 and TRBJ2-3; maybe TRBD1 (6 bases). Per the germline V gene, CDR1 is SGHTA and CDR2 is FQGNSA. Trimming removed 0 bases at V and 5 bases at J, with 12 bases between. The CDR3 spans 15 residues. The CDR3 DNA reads TGTGCCAGCAGCTTAGCGGGACACGAGGTAGATACGCAGTATTTT. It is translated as CASSLAGHEVDTQYF. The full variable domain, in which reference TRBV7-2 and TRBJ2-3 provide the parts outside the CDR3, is GAGVSQSPSNKVTEKGKDVELRCDPISGHTALYWYRQSLGQGLEFLIYFQGNSAPDKSGLPSDRFSAERTGGSVSTLTIQRTQQEDSAVYLCASSLAGHEVDTQYFGPGTRLTVL.

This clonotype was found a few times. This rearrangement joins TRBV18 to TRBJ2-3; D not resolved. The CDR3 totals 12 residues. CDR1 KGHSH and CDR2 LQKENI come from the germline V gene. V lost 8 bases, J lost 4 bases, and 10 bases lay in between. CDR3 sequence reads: CASHQVADTQYF. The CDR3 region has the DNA TGTGCCAGCCACCAGGTCGCAGATACGCAGTATTTT.

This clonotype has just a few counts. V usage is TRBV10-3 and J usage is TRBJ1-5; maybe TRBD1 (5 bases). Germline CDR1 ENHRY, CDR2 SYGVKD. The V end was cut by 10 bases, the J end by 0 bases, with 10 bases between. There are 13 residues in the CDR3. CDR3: CASGTDSNQPQHF. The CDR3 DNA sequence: TGTGCCAGCGGGACGGATAGCAATCAGCCCCAGCATTTT.

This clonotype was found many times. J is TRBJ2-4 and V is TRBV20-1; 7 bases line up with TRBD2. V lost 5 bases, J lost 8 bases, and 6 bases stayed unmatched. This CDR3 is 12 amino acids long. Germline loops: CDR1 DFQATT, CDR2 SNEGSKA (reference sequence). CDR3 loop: CSAPGRVDIQYF. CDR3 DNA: TGCAGTGCTCCGGGGAGGGTGGACATTCAGTACTTC.

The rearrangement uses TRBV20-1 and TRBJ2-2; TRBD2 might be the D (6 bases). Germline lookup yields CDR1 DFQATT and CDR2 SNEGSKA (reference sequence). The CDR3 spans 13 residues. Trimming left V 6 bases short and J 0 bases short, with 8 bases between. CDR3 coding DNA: TGCAGTGCCAGCGGGTCGAACACCGGGGAGCTGTTTTTT. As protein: CSASGSNTGELFF.

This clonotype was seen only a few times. This chain's CDR3 is CSVAPPVGSKTQYF. CDR3 nucleotide sequence: TGCAGCGTTGCCCCCCCGGTGGGGTCTAAGACCCAGTACTTC. This chain uses TRBV29-1 with TRBJ2-5; D not resolved. V was pared by 4 bases and J by 6 bases, with 18 bases between. The CDR3 totals 14 residues. The germline V gene has CDR1 SQVTM and CDR2 ANQGSEA.

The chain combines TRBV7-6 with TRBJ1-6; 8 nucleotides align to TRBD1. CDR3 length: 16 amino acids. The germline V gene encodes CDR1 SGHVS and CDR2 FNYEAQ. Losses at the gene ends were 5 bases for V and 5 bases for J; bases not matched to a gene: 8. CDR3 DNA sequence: TGTGCCAGCAGCCCCTGGACAGGGCAGGATAATTCACCCCTCCACTTT. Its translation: CASSPWTGQDNSPLHF.

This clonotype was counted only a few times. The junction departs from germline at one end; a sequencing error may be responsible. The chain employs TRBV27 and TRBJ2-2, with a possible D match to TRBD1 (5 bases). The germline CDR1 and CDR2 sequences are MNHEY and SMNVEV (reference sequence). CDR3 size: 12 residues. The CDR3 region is CASSLDTRELFF. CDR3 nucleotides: TGTGCCAGCAGTTTGGACACCCGGGAGCTGTTTTTT.

The CDR3 nucleotides are TGCGCCAGCAGCGCCACTAGCGGAACTTACAATGAGCAGTTCTTC. Its protein is CASSATSGTYNEQFF. The V call is TRBV5-1, the J call TRBJ2-1, with TRBD2 identical over 8 bases. Germline V CDR1 and CDR2: SGHRS, YFSETQ. V was pared by 4 bases and J by 4 bases, with 7 bases of the junction left unmatched. The CDR3 spans 15 residues.

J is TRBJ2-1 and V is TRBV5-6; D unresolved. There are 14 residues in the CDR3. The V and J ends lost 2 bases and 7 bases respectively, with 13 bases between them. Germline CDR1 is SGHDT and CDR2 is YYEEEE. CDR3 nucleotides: TGTGCCAGCAGCTTTCGGTCGACACGGAATGAGCAGTTCTTC. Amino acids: CASSFRSTRNEQFF.

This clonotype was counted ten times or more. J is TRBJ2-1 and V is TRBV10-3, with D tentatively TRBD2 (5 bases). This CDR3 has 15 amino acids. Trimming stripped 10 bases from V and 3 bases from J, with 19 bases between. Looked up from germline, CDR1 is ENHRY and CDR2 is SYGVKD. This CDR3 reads CASQTKRRLYNEQFF. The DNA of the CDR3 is TGTGCCAGCCAGACTAAGCGGCGACTCTACAATGAGCAGTTCTTC.

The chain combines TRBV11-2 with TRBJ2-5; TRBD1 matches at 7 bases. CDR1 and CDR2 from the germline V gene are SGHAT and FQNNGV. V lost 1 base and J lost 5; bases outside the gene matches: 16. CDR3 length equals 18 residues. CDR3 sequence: CASSLGIRIRGIRETQYF. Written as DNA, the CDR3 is TGTGCCAGCAGCTTAGGGATTCGAATCAGGGGGATTCGGGAGACCCAGTACTTC.

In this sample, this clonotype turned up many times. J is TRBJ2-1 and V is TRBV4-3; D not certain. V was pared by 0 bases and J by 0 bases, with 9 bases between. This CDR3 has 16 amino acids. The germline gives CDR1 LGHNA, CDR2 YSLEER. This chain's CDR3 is CASSQEVGSSYNEQFF. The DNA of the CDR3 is TGCGCCAGCAGCCAAGAAGTGGGAAGCTCCTACAATGAGCAGTTCTTC.

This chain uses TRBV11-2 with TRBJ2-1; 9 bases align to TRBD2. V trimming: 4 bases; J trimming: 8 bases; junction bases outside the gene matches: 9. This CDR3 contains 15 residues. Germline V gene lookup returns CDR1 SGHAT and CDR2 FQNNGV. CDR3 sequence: CASSSISGSGHEQFF. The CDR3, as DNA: TGTGCCAGCAGCTCCATTAGCGGGAGTGGCCATGAGCAGTTCTTC.

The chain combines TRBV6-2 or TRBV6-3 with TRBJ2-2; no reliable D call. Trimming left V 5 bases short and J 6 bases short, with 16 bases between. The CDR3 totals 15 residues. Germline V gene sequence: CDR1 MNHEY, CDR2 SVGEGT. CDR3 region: CASSLLSGKAGELFF. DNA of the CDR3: TGTGCCAGCAGTCTACTGTCTGGGAAAGCCGGGGAGCTGTTTTTT.

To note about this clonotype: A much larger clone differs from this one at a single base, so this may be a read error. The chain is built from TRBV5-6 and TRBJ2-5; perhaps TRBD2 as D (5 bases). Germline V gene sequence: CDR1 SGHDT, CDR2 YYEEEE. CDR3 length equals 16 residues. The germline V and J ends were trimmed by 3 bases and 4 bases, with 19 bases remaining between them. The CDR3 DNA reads TGTGCCAGCAGCTCTATGGGTGGGTCTAGCAGAGAGACCCAGTACTTC. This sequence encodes CASSSMGGSSRETQYF.

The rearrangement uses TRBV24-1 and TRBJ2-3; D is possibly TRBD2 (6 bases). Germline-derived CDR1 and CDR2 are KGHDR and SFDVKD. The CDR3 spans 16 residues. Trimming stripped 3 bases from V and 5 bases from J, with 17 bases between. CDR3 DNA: TGTGCCACCAGTGATCCGCGGGGCCCCCGGGGAGATACGCAGTATTTT. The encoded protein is CATSDPRGPRGDTQYF.